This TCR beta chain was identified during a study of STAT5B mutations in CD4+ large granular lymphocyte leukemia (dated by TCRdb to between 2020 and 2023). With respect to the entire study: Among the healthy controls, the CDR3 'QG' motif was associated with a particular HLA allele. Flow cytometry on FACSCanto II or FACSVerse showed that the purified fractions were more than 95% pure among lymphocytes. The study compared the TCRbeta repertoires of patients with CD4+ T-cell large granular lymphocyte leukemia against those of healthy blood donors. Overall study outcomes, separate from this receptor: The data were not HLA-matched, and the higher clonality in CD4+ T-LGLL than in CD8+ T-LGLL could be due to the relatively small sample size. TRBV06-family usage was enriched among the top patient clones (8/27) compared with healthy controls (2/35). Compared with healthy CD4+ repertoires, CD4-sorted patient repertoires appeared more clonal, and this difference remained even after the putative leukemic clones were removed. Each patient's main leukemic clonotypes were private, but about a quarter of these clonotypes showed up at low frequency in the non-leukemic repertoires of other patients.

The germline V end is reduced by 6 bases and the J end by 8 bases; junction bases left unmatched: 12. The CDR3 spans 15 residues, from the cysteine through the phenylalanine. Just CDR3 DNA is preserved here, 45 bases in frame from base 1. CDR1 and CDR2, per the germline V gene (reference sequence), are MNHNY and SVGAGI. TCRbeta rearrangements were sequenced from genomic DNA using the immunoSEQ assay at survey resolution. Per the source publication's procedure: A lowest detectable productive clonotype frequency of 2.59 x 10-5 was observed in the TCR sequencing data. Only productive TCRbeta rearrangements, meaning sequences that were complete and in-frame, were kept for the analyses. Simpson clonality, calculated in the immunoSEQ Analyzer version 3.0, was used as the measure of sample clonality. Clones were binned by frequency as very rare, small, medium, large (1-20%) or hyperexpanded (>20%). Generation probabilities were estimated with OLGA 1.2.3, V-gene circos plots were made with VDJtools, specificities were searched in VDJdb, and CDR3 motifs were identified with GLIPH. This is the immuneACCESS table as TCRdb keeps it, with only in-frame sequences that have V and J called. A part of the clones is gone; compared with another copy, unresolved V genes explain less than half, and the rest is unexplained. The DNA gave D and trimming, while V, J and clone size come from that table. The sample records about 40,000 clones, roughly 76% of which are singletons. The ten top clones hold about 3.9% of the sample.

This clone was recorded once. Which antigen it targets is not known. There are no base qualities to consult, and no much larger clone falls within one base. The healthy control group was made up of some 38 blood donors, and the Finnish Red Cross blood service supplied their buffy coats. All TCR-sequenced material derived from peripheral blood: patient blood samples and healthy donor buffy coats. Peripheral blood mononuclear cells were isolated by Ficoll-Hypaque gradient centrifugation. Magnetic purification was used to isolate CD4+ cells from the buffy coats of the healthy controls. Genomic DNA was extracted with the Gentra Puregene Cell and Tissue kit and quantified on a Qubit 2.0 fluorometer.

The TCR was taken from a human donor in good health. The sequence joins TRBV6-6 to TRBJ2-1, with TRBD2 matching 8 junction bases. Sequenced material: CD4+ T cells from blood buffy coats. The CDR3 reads CASRPLTGGSHEQFF. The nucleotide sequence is TGTGCCAGCAGGCCTTTAACGGGAGGGAGTCATGAGCAGTTCTTC.